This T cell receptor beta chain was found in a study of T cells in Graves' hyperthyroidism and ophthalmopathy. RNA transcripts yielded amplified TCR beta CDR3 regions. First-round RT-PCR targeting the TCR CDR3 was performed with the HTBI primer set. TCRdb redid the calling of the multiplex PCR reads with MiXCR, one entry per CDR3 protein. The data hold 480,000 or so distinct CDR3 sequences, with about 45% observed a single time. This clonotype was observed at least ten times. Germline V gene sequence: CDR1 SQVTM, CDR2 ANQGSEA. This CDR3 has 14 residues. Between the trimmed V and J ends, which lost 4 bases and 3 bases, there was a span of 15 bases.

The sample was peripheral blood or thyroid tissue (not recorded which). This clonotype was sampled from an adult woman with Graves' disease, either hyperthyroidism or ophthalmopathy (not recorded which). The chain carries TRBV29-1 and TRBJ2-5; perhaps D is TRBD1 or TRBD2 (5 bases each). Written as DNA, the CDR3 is TGCAGCGTTGCCTTCGGGACCCATAAAGAGACCCAGTACTTC. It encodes CSVAFGTHKETQYF.